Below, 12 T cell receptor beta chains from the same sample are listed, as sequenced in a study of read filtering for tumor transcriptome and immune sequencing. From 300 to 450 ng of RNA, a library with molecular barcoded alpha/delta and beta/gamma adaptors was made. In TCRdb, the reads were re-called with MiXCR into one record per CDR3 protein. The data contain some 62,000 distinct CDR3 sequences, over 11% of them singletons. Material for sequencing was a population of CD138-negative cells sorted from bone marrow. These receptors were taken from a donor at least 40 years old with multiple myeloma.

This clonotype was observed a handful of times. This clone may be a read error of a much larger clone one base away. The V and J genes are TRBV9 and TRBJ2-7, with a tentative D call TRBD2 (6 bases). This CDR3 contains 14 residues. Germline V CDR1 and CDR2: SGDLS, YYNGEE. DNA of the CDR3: TGTGCCAGCAGCTTGGGCGGGACCCAGTACGGGCAGTACTTC. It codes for CASSLGGTQYGQYF.

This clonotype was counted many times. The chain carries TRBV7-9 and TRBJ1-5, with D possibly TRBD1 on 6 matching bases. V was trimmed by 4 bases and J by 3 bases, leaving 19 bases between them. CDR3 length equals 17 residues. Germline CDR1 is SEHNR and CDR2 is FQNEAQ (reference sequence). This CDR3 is CASSSTPLTGFNQPQHF. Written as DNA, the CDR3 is TGTGCCAGCAGCTCTACCCCATTAACAGGGTTCAATCAGCCCCAGCATTTT.

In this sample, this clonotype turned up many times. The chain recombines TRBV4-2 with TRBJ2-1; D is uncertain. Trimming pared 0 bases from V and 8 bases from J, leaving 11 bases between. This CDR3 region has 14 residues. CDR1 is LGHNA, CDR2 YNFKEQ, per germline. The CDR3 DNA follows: TGTGCCAGCAGCCAAGATGTGGCAGAGGATGAGCAGTTCTTC. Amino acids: CASSQDVAEDEQFF.

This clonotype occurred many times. CDR3: CATSDLTGGPNNEQFF. Here the CDR3 DNA reads TGTGCCACCAGTGATTTGACAGGGGGCCCGAACAATGAGCAGTTCTTC. The chain carries TRBV24-1 and TRBJ2-1; 9 nucleotides match TRBD1. The ends lost 0 bases at V and 5 bases at J; junction bases unmatched: 4. Germline values: CDR1 KGHDR, CDR2 SFDVKD. The CDR3 loop spans 16 amino acids.

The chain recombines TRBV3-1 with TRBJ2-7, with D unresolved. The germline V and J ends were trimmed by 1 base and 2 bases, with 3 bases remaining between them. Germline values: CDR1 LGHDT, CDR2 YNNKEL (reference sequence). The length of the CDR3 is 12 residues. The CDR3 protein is CASSQGPYEQYF. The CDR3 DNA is TGTGCCAGCAGCCAAGGGCCCTACGAGCAGTACTTC.

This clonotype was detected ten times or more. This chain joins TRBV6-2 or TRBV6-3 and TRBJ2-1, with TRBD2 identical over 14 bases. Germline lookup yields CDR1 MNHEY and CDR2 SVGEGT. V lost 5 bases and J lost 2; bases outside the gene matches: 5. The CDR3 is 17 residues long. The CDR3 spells CASSPGTSGSPYNEQFF. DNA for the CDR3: TGTGCCAGCAGTCCGGGGACTAGCGGGAGCCCCTACAATGAGCAGTTCTTC.

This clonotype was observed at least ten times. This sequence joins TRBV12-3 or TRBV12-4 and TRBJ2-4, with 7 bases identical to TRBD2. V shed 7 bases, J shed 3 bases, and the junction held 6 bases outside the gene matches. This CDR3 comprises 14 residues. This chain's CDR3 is CASTRAGSKNIQYF. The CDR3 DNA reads TGTGCCAGCACCCGAGCGGGAAGCAAAAACATTCAGTACTTC.

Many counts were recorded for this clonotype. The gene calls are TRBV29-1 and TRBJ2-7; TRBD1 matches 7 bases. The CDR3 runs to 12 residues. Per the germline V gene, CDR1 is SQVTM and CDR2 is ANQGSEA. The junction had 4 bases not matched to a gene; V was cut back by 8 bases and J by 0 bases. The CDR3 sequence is CSIRQGSYEQYF. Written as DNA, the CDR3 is TGCAGCATAAGACAGGGCTCCTACGAGCAGTACTTC.

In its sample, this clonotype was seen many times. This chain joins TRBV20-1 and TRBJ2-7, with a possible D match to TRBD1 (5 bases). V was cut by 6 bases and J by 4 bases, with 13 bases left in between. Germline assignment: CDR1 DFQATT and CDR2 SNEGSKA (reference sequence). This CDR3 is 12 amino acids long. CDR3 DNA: TGCAGTGCGTTGGGGCCTCTATACGAGCAGTACTTC. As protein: CSALGPLYEQYF.

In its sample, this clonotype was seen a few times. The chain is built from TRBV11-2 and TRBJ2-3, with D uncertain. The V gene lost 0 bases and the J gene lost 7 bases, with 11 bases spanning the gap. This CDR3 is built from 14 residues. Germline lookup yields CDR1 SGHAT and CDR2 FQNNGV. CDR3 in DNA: TGTGCCAGCAGCTTAGATCCCATAGTGTATACGCAGTATTTT. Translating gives CASSLDPIVYTQYF.

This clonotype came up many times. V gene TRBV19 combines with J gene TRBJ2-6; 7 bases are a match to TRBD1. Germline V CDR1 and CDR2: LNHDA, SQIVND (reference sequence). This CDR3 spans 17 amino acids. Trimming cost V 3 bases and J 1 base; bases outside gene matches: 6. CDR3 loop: CASSMGTVESGANVLTF. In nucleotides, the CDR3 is TGTGCCAGTAGTATGGGGACAGTAGAGTCTGGGGCCAACGTCCTGACTTTC.

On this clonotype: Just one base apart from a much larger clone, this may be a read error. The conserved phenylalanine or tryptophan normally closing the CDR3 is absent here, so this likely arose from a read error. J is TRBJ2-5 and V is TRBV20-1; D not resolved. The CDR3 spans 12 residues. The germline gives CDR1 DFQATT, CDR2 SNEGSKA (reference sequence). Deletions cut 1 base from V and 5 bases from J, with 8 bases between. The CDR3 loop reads CSARGAGETQYL. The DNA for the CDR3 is TGCAGTGCTAGAGGGGCTGGGGAGACCCAGTACCTC.